A selection of T cell receptor beta chains follows, all from one sample in a study of blood T cell repertoires in COVID-19. TCRdb's copy holds only in-frame clones and misses some; the assay was immunoSEQ multiplex PCR. The sample has about 200,000 clones, around 84% seen once. The sample comprised peripheral blood. Every receptor here comes from a man in his sixties with acute or convalescent COVID-19. The CDR3 runs from the conserved cysteine through the conserved F or W. D genes are given only for firm matches. Not every row has a clone size; where given, it reads once, few, many or a size class.

v_call	j_call	d_call	clone_size	cdr3_aa	cdr3_nt
TRBV2	TRBJ1-5	TRBD1	NA	CASKTGARDQPQHF	TGTGCCAGCAAGACAGGGGCCAGAGATCAGCCCCAGCATTTT
TRBV19	TRBJ1-1	NA	NA	CASSISGLPNTEAFF	TGTGCCAGTAGTATCTCAGGGCTCCCGAACACTGAAGCTTTCTTT
TRBV2	TRBJ1-4	TRBD1	few	CASSGGQGATNEKLFF	TGTGCCAGCAGTGGGGGACAGGGCGCAACTAATGAAAAACTGTTTTTT
TRBV19	TRBJ2-5	NA	NA	CATSPGLMQETQYF	TGTGCAACTTCTCCGGGACTTATGCAAGAGACCCAGTACTTC
TRBV30	TRBJ1-5	NA	NA	CAWSVQGNQPQHF	TGTGCCTGGAGTGTACAGGGAAATCAGCCCCAGCATTTT
TRBV7-9	TRBJ2-4	TRBD1	NA	CASSLRGRGNIQYF	TGTGCCAGCAGCTTGAGGGGGCGCGGGAACATTCAGTACTTC
TRBV7-2	TRBJ2-4	NA	NA	CASSFSRTVDIQYF	TGTGCCAGCAGCTTCAGCCGGACAGTGGACATTCAGTACTTC
TRBV19	TRBJ1-2	TRBD1	once	CASIPGQGAYYGYTF	TGTGCCAGTATCCCGGGACAGGGGGCGTACTATGGCTACACCTTC
TRBV9	TRBJ2-7	NA	NA	CASSVGTDAYEQYF	TGTGCCAGCAGCGTAGGGACTGATGCCTACGAGCAGTACTTC
TRBV2	TRBJ1-1	NA	NA	CASSEALRGAFF	TGTGCCAGCAGTGAAGCGCTCAGGGGTGCTTTCTTT
TRBV19	TRBJ2-6	NA	NA	CAILTGVGANVLTF	TGTGCCATCCTTACCGGGGTCGGGGCCAACGTCCTGACTTTC
TRBV5-4	TRBJ1-3	NA	NA	CASSFRWAGISGNTIYF	TGTGCCAGCAGCTTCCGTTGGGCGGGGATCTCTGGAAACACCATATATTTT
TRBV5-6	TRBJ1-1	NA	NA	CASSLGSVYTNTEAFF	TGTGCCAGCAGCTTGGGGTCAGTGTACACCAACACTGAAGCTTTCTTT
TRBV27	TRBJ2-7	NA	NA	CASSLSRGTEQYF	TGTGCCAGCAGTTTATCTAGGGGTACAGAGCAGTACTTC
TRBV7-2	TRBJ2-1	TRBD2	NA	CASSLERLAGMNEQFF	TGTGCCAGCAGCTTAGAACGACTAGCGGGGATGAATGAGCAGTTCTTC
TRBV21-1	TRBJ1-1	NA	NA	CASSPKDSSSKDTEAFF	TGTGCCAGCAGCCCAAAGGACAGTTCCTCAAAGGACACTGAAGCTTTCTTT
TRBV5-1	TRBJ2-1	TRBD2	NA	CASSSGLADYSYNEQFF	TGCGCCAGCAGCTCGGGACTAGCGGACTACTCCTACAATGAGCAGTTCTTC